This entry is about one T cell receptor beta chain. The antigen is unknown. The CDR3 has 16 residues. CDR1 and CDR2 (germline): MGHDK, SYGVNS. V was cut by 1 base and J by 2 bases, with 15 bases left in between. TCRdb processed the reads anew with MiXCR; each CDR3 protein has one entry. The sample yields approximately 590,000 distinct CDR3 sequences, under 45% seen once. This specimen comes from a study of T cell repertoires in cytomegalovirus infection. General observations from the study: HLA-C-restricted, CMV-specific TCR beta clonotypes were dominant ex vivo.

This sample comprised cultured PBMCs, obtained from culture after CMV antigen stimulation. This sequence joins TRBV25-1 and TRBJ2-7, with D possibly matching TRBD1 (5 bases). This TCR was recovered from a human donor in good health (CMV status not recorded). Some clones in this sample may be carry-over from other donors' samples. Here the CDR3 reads CASSEFGLDIPYEQYF. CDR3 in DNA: TGTGCCAGCAGTGAATTTGGGTTGGACATCCCCTACGAGCAGTACTTC.